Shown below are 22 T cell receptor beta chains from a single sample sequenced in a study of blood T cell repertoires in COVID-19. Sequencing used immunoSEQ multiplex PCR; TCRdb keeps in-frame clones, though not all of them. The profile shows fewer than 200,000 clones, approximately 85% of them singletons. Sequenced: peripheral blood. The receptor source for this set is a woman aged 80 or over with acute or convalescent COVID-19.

The CDR3, as DNA: TGTGCCAGTAGAGAGACAGGGGGCGACTATGGCTACACCTTC. This translates into CASRETGGDYGYTF. The chain couples TRBV19 to TRBJ1-2; 10 nucleotides align to TRBD1. CDR1 is LNHDA, CDR2 SQIVND, per germline (reference sequence). CDR3 length: 14 residues. Trimming removed 6 bases from V and 3 bases from J; junction bases left unmatched: 4.

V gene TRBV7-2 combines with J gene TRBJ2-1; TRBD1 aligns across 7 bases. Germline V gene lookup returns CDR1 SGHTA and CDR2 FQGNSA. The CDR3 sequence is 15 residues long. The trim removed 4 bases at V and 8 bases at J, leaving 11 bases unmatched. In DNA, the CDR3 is TGTGCCAGCAGCTCCGCCGGGACAGTGTCAGATGAGCAGTTCTTC. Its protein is CASSSAGTVSDEQFF.

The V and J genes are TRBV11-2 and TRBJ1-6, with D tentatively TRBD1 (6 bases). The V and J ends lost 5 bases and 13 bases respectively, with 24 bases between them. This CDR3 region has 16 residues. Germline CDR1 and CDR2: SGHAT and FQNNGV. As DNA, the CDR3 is TGTGCCAGCAGCCCCCGGGGGGCAGGGGCGGAGGGGCCCCTCCACTTT. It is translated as CASSPRGAGAEGPLHF.

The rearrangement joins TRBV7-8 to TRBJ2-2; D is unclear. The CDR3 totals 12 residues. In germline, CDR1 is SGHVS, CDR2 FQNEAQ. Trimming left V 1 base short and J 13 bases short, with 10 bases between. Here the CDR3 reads CASSLERVPLFF. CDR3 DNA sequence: TGTGCCAGCAGCTTAGAACGGGTTCCGCTGTTTTTT.

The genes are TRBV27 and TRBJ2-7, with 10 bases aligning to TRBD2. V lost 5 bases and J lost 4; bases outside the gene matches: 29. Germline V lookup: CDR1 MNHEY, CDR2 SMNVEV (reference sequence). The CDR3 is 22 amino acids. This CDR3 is CASSARASTWTSGRGFIYEQYF. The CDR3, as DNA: TGTGCCAGCAGTGCTCGAGCCTCGACATGGACTAGCGGCCGTGGGTTCATTTACGAGCAGTACTTC.

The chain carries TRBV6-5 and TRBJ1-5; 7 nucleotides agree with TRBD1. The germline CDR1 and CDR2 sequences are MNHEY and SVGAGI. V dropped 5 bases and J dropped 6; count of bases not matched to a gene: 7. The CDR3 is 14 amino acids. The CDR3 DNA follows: TGTGCCAGCAGTAGAACAGGGGCGATTCAGCCCCAGCATTTT. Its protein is CASSRTGAIQPQHF.

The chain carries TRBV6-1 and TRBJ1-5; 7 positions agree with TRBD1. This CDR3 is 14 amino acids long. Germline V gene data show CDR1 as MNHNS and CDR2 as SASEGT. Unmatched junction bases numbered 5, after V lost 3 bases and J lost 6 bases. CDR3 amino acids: CASSDSGGGQPQHF. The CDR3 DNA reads TGTGCCAGCAGTGATTCAGGGGGAGGTCAGCCCCAGCATTTT.

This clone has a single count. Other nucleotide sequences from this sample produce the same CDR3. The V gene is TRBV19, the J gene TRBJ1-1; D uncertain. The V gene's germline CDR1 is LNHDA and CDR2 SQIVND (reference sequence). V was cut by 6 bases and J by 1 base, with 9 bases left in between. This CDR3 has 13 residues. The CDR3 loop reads CASSSTANTEAFF. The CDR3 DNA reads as TGTGCCAGTAGCAGTACAGCGAACACTGAAGCTTTCTTT.

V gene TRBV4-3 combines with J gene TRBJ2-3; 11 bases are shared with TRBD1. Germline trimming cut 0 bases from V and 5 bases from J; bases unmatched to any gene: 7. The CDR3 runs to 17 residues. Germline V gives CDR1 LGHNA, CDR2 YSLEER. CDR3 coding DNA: TGCGCCAGCAGCCAAGATGGGCCGGGACAGGGGGTAGATACGCAGTATTTT. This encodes CASSQDGPGQGVDTQYF.

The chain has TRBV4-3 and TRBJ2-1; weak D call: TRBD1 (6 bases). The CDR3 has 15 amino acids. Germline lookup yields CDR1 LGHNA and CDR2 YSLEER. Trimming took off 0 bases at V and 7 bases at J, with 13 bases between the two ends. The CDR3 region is CASSQDRGGRNEQFF. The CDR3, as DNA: TGCGCCAGCAGCCAAGACAGGGGTGGTCGGAATGAGCAGTTCTTC.

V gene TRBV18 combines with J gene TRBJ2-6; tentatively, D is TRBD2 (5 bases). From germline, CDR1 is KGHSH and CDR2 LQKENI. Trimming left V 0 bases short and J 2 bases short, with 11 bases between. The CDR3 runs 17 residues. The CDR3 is CASSPPGPGTGANVLTF. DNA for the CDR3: TGTGCCAGCTCACCACCGGGTCCGGGGACTGGGGCCAACGTCCTGACTTTC.

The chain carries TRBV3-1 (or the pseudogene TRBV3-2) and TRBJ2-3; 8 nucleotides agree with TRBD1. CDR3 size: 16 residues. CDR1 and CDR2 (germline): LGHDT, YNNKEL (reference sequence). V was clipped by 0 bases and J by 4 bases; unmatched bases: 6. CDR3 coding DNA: TGTGCCAGCAGCCAAGAAGCAGGGGGCGAGCCAGATACGCAGTATTTT. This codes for CASSQEAGGEPDTQYF.

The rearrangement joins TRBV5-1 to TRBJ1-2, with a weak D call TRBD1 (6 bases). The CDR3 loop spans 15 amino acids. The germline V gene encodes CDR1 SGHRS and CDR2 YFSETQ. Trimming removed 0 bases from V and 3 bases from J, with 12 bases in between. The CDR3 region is CASSLEGGYDYGYTF. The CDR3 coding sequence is TGCGCCAGCAGCTTGGAAGGGGGTTACGACTATGGCTACACCTTC.

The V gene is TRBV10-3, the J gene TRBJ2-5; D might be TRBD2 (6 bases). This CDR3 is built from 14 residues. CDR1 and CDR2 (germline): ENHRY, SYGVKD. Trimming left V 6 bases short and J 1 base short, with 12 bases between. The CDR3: CAIRKTRAQETQYF. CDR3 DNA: TGTGCCATCAGAAAGACTAGGGCCCAAGAGACCCAGTACTTC.

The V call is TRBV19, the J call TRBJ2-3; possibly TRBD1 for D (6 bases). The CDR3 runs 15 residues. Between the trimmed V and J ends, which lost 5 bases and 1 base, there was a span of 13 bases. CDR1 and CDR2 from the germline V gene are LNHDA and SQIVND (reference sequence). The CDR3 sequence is CASSYRSGGTDTQYF. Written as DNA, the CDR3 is TGTGCCAGTAGTTACCGGTCAGGGGGCACAGATACGCAGTATTTT.

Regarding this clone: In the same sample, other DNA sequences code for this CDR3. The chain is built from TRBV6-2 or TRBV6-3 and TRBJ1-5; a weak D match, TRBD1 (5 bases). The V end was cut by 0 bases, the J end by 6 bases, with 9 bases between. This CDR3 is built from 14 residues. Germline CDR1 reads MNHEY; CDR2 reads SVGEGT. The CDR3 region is CASSYSGGGQPQHF. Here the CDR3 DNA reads TGTGCCAGCAGTTACTCGGGGGGGGGTCAGCCCCAGCATTTT.

The CDR3 reads CASSLGWYRDHYEQYF. The DNA of the CDR3 is TGTGCCAGCAGCTTAGGGTGGTACAGGGACCACTACGAGCAGTACTTC. The genes are TRBV7-8 and TRBJ2-7; weak D call: TRBD1 (6 bases). Germline V gene lookup returns CDR1 SGHVS and CDR2 FQNEAQ. Between the trimmed V and J ends, which lost 1 base and 3 bases, there was a span of 16 bases. The CDR3 sequence is 16 residues long.

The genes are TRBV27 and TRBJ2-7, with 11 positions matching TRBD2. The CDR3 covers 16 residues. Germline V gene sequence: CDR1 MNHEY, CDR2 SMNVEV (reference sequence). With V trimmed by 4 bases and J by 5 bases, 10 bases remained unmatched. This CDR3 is CASSYCGTSGVNEQYF. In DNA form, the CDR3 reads TGTGCCAGCAGTTACTGCGGGACTAGCGGCGTCAACGAGCAGTACTTC.

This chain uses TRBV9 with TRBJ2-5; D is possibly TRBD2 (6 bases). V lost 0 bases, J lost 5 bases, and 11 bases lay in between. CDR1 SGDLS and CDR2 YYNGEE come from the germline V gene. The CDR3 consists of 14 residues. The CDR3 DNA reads TGTGCCAGCAGCGTAGCGGGAGAGGGGGAGACCCAGTACTTC. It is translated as CASSVAGEGETQYF.

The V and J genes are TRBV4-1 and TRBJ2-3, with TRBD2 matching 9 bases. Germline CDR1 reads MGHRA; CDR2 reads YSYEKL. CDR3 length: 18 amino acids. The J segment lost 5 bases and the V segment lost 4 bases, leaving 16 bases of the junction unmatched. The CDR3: CASSPLWVQREDRDTQYF. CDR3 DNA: TGCGCCAGCAGCCCCCTATGGGTCCAGCGGGAGGATCGAGATACGCAGTATTTT.

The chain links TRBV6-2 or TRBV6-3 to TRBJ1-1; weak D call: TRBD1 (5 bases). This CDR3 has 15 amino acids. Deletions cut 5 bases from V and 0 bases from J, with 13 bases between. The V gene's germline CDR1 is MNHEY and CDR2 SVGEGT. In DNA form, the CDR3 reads TGTGCCAGCAGTACCTCGACAGCCCTGAACACTGAAGCTTTCTTT. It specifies CASSTSTALNTEAFF.

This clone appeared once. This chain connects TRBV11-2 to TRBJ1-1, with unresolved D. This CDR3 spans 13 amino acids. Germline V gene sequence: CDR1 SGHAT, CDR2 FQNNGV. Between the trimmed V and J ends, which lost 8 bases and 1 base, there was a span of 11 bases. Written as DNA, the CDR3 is TGTGCCAGCCGTATTCGGGGGAACACTGAAGCTTTCTTT. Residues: CASRIRGNTEAFF.